This T cell receptor (beta chain) was sequenced in a study of blood T cell repertoires in COVID-19. Turning to the study itself: The cDNA or gDNA used as material had been derived from T cells, B-cell-depleted T cells, or PBMCs.

V was clipped by 3 bases and J by 0 bases, with 7 bases between them. Germline values: CDR1 LGHDT, CDR2 YNNKEL (reference sequence). The CDR3 has 14 amino acids. TCRdb's copy holds only in-frame clones and misses some; the assay was immunoSEQ multiplex PCR. This table holds around 150,000 clones, roughly 84% found once. This clonotype was sampled from a woman in her sixties or seventies with acute or convalescent COVID-19. Sample: peripheral blood. This sequence joins TRBV3-1 (or the pseudogene TRBV3-2) and TRBJ2-3, with D tentatively TRBD1 (5 bases). The CDR3 DNA follows: TGTGCCAGCAGCCAGACAGTCAGCACAGATACGCAGTATTTT. This encodes CASSQTVSTDTQYF.